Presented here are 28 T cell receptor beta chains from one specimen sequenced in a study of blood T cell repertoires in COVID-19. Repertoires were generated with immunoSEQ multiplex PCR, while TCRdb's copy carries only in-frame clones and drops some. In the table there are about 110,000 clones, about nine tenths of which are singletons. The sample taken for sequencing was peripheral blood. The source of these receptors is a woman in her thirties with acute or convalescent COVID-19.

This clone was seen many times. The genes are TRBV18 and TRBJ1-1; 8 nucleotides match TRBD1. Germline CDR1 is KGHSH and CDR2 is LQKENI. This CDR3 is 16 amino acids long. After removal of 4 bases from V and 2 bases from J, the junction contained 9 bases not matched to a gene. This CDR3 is CASSLKTGARNTEAFF. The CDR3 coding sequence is TGTGCCAGCTCACTAAAGACAGGGGCAAGAAACACTGAAGCTTTCTTT.

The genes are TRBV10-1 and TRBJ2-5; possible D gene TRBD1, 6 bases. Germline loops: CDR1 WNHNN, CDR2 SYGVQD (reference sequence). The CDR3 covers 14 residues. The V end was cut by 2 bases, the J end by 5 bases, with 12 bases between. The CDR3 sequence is CASSEGGRWETQYF. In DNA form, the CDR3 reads TGCGCCAGCAGTGAGGGGGGCCGGTGGGAGACCCAGTACTTC.

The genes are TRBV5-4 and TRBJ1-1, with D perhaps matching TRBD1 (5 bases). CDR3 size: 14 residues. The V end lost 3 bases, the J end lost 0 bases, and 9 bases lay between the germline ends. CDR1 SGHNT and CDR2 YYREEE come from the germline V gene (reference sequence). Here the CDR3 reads CASSWGGMNTEAFF. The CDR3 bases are TGTGCCAGCAGCTGGGGGGGGATGAACACTGAAGCTTTCTTT.

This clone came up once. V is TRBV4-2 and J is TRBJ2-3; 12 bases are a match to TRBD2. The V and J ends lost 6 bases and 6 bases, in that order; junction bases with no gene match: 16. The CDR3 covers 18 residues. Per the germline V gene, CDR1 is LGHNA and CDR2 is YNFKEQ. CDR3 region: CASSPRASGRAGGDTQYF. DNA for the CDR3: TGTGCCAGCAGTCCCAGGGCTAGCGGGAGGGCTGGGGGGGATACGCAGTATTTT.

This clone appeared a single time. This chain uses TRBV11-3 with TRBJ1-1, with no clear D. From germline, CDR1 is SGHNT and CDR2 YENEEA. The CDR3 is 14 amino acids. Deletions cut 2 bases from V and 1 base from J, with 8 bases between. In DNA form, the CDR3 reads TGTGCCAGCAGCTTAACGGCGGCGAACACTGAAGCTTTCTTT. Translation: CASSLTAANTEAFF.

The CDR3 DNA reads TGTGCCAGTAGTTCAAAAGGGAGGGGAAATGAGCAGTTCTTC. This codes for CASSSKGRGNEQFF. This chain uses TRBV19 with TRBJ2-1; 7 bases agree with TRBD2. The CDR3 contains 14 residues. Germline loops: CDR1 LNHDA, CDR2 SQIVND (reference sequence). Germline trimming cut 5 bases from V and 7 bases from J; bases unmatched to any gene: 8.

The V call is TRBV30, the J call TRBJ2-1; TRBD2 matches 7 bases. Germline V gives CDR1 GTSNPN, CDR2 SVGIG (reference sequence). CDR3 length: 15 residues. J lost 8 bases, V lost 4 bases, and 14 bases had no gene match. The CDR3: CAWIPGTTIRDEQFF. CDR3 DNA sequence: TGTGCCTGGATCCCCGGGACTACTATTCGGGATGAGCAGTTCTTC.

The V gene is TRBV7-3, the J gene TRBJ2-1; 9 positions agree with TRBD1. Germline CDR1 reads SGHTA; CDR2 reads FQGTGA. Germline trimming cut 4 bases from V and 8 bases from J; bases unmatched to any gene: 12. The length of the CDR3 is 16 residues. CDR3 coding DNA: TGTGCCAGCAGCTCGCGACCACCGGGACAGGGTCATGAGCAGTTCTTC. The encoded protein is CASSSRPPGQGHEQFF. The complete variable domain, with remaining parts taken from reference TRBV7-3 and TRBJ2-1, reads GAGVSQTPSNKVTEKGKYVELRCDPISGHTALYWYRQSLGQGPEFLIYFQGTGAADDSGLPNDRFFAVRPEGSVSTLKIQRTERGDSAVYLCASSSRPPGQGHEQFFGPGTRLTVL.

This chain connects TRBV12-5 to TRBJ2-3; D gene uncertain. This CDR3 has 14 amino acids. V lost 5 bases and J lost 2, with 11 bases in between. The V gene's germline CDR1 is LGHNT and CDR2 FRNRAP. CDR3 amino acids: CASGEVRTTDTQYF. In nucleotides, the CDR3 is TGTGCTAGTGGTGAGGTCCGTACCACAGATACGCAGTATTTT.

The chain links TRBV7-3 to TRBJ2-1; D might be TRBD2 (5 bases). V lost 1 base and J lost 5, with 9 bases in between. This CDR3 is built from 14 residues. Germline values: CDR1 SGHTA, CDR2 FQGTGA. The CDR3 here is CASSLNAGNNEQFF. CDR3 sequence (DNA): TGTGCCAGCAGCTTAAATGCCGGGAACAATGAGCAGTTCTTC. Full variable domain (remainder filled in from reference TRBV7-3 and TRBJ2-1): GAGVSQTPSNKVTEKGKYVELRCDPISGHTALYWYRQSLGQGPEFLIYFQGTGAADDSGLPNDRFFAVRPEGSVSTLKIQRTERGDSAVYLCASSLNAGNNEQFFGPGTRLTVL.

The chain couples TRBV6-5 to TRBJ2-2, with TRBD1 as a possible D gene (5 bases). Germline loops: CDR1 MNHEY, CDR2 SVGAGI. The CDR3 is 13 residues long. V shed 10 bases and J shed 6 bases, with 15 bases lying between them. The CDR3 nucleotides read TGTGCCACCTTTATCAGGGTCTCCGGGGAGCTGTTTTTT. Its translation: CATFIRVSGELFF.

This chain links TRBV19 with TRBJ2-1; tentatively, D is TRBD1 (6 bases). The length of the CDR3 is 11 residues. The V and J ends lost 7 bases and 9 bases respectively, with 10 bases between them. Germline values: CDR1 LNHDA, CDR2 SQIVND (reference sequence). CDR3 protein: CASNQGSEQFF. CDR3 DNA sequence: TGTGCCAGTAACCAGGGGAGTGAGCAGTTCTTC.

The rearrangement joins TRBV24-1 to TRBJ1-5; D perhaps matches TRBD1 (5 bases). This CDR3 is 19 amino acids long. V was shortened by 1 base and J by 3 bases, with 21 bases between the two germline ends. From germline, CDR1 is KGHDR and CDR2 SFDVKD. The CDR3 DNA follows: TGTGCCACCAGTGATTTAGTTCGTTCGACAGCCACCCTCAATCAGCCCCAGCATTTT. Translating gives CATSDLVRSTATLNQPQHF.

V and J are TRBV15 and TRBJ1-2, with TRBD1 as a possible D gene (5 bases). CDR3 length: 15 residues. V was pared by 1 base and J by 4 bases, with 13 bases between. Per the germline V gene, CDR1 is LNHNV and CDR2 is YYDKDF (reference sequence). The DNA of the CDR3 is TGTGCCACCAGCAGAGGACAGTCCTGGGGCTATGGCTACACCTTC. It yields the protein CATSRGQSWGYGYTF.

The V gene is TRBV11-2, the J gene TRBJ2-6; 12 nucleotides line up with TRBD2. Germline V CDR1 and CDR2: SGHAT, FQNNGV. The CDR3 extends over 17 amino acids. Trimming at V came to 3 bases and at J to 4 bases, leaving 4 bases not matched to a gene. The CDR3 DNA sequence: TGTGCCAGCAGCTTGTCTAGCGGGAGGGCCGGGGCCAACGTCCTGACTTTC. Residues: CASSLSSGRAGANVLTF.

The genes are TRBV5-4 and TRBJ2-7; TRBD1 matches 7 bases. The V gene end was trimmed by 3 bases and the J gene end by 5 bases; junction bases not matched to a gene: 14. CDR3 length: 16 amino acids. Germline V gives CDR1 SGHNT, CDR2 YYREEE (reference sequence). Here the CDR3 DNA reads TGTGCCAGCAGCTCTAGTGACAGGGCCCCTGGTCACGAGCAGTACTTC. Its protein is CASSSSDRAPGHEQYF.

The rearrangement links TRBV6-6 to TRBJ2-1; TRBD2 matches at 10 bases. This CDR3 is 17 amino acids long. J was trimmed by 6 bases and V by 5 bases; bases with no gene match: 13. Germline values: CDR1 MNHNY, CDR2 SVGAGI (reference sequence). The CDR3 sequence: CASSRSLSGGNSNEQFF. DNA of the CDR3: TGTGCCAGCAGTCGTTCCCTTAGCGGGGGGAACTCCAATGAGCAGTTCTTC.

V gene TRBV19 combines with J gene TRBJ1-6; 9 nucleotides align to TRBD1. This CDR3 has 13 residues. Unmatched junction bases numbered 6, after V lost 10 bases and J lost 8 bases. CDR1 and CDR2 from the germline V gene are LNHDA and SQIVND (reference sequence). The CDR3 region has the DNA TGTGCCACCGCACAGGGGGCTGATTCACCCCTCCACTTT. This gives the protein CATAQGADSPLHF.

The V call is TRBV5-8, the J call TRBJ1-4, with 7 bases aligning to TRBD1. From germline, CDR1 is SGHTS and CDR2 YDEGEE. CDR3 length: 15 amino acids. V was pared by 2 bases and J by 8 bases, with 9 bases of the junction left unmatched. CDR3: CASSFQTGSQEKLFF. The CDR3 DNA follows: TGTGCCAGCAGCTTCCAGACAGGGTCTCAAGAAAAACTGTTTTTT. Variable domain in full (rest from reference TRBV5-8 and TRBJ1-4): EAGVTQSPTHLIKTRGQQATLRCSPISGHTSVYWYQQALGLGLQFLLWYDEGEERNRGNFPPRFSGRQFPNYSSELNVNALELEDSALYLCASSFQTGSQEKLFFGSGTQLSVL.

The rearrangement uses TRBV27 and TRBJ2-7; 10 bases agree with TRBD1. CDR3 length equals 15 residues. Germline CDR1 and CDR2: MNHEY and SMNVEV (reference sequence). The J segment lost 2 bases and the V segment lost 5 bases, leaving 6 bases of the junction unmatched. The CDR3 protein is CASSDGTGATYEQYF. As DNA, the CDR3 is TGTGCCAGCAGTGACGGGACAGGGGCTACCTACGAGCAGTACTTC.

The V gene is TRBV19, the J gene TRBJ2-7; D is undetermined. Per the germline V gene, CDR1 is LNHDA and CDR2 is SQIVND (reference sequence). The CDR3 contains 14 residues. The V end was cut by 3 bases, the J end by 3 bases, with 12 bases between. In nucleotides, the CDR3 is TGTGCCAGTAGTATTATCGTCGGTAGCTACGAGCAGTACTTC. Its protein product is CASSIIVGSYEQYF.

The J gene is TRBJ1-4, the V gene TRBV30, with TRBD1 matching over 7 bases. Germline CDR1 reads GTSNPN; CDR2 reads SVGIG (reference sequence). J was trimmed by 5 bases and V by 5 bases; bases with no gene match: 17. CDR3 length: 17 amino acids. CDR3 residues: CAWGRQGNTVLNEKLFF. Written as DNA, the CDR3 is TGTGCCTGGGGAAGACAGGGTAACACGGTTTTGAATGAAAAACTGTTTTTT. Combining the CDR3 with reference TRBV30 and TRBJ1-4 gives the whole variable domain SQTIHQWPATLVQPVGSPLSLECTVEGTSNPNLYWYRQAAGRGLQLLFYSVGIGQISSEVPQNLSASRPQDRQFILSSKKLLLSDSGFYLCAWGRQGNTVLNEKLFFGSGTQLSVL.

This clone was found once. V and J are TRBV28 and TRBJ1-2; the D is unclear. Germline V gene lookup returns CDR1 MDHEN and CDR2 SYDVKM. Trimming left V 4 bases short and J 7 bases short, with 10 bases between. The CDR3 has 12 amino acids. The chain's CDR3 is CASSSQVVGYTF. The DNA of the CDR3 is TGTGCCAGCAGTTCGCAGGTGGTTGGCTACACCTTC.

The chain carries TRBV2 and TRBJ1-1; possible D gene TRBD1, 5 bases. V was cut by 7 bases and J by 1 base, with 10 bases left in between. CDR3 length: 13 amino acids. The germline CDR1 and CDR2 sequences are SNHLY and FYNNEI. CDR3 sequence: CASTMTENTEAFF. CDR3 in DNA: TGTGCCAGCACTATGACAGAGAACACTGAAGCTTTCTTT. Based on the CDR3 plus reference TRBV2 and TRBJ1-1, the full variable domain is EPEVTQTPSHQVTQMGQEVILRCVPISNHLYFYWYRQILGQKVEFLVSFYNNEISEKSEIFDDQFSVERPDGSNFTLKIRSTKLEDSAMYFCASTMTENTEAFFGQGTRLTVV.

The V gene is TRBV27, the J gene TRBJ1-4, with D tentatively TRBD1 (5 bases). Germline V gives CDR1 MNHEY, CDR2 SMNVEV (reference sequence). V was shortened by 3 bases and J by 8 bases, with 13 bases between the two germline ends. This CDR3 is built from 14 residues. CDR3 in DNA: TGTGCCAGCAGTTTGAGAGGGGAGGGAGAAAAACTGTTTTTT. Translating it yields CASSLRGEGEKLFF.

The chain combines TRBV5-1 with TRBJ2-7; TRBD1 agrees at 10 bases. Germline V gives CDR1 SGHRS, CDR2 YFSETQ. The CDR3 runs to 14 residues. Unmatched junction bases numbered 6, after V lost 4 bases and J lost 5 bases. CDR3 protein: CASSPGQGVDEQYF. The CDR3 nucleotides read TGCGCCAGCAGCCCTGGACAGGGGGTCGACGAGCAGTACTTC. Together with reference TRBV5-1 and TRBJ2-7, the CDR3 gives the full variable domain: KAGVTQTPRYLIKTRGQQVTLSCSPISGHRSVSWYQQTPGQGLQFLFEYFSETQRNKGNFPGRFSGRQFSNSRSEMNVSTLELGDSALYLCASSPGQGVDEQYFGPGTRLTVT.

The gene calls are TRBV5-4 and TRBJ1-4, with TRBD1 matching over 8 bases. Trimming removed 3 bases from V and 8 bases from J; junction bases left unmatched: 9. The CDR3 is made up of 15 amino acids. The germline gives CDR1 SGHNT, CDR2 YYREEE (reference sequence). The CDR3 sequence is CASSSRGREEEKLFF. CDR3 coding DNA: TGTGCCAGCAGCTCCAGGGGGCGAGAGGAGGAAAAACTGTTTTTT. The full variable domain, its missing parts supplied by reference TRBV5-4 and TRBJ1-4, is ETGVTQSPTHLIKTRGQQVTLRCSSQSGHNTVSWYQQALGQGPQFIFQYYREEENGRGNFPPRFSGLQFPNYSSELNVNALELDDSALYLCASSSRGREEEKLFFGSGTQLSVL.

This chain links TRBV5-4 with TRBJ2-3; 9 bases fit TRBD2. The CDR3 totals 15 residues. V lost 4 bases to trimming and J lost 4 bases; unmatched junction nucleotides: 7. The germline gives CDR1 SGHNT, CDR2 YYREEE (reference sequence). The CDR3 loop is CASSPPAGGPDTQYF. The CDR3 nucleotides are TGTGCCAGCAGCCCTCCAGCGGGAGGCCCAGATACGCAGTATTTT.